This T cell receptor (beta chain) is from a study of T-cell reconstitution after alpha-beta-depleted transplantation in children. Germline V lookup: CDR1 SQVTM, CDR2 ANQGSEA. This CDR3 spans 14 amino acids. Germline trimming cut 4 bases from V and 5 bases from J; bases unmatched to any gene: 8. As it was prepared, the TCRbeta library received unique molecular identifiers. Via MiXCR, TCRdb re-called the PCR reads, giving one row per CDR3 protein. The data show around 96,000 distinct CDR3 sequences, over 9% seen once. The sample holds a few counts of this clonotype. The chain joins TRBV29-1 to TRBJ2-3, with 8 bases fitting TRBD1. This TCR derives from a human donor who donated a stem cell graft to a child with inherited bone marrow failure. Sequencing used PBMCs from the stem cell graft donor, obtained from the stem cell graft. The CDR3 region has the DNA TGCAGCGTTGCGGGCAGGGGGCATTTAGATACGCAGTATTTT. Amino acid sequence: CSVAGRGHLDTQYF.